The subject of this entry is one T cell receptor (beta chain). Its antigen remains unknown. This sample is part of a study of identical twins. General study findings and limits: The more abundant beta clonotypes in cord blood had fewer insertions, and memory repertoires did not show this. Low generation-probability sequences were in excess among twin-shared out-of-frame alpha sequences. Its conclusions, products of cross-sectional statistical analysis, did not come from following the same donors.

There are 16 residues in the CDR3. Germline CDR1 reads MGHRA; CDR2 reads YSYEKL. V lost 5 bases and J lost 8; bases outside the gene matches: 12. In TCRdb, the 5' RACE reads were re-called with MiXCR into one record per CDR3 protein. The table lists roughly 1.6 million distinct CDR3 sequences, more than 30% of them singletons, with 0.25% to 0.3% in the top ten. The sequenced material came from cord blood. V is TRBV4-1 and J is TRBJ2-1; 10 positions match TRBD2. The TCR was taken from a newborn girl in good health. CDR3 DNA sequence: TGCGCCAGCAGCGTCCGGCTAGCGGGAGTTGTGGATGAGCAGTTCTTC. Residues: CASSVRLAGVVDEQFF.